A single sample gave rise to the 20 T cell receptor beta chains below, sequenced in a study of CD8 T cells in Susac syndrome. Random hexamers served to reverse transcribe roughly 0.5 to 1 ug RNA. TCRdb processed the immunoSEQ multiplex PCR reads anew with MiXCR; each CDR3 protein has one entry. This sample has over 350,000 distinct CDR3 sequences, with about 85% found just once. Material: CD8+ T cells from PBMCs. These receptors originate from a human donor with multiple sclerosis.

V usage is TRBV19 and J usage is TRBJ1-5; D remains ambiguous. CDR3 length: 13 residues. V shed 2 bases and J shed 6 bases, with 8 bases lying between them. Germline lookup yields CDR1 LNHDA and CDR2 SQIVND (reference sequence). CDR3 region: CASSIPPSQPQHF. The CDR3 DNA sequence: TGTGCCAGTAGTATACCCCCAAGTCAGCCCCAGCATTTT.

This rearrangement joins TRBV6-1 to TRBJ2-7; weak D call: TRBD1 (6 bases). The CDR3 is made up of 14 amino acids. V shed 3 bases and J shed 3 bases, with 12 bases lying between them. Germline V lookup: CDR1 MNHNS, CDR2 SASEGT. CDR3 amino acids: CASSEFGQIYEQYF. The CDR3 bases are TGTGCCAGCAGTGAGTTCGGACAGATCTACGAGCAGTACTTC.

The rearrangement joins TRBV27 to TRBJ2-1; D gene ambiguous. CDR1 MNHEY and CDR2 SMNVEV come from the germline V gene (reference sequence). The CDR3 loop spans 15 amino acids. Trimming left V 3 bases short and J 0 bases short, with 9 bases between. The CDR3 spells CASSFAASSYNEQFF. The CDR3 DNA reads TGTGCCAGCAGTTTCGCAGCGAGCTCCTACAATGAGCAGTTCTTC.

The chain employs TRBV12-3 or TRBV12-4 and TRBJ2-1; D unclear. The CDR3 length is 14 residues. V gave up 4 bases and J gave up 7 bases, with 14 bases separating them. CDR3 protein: CASSSQDHGNEQFF. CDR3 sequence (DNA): TGTGCCAGCAGTTCCCAAGACCATGGGAATGAGCAGTTCTTC.

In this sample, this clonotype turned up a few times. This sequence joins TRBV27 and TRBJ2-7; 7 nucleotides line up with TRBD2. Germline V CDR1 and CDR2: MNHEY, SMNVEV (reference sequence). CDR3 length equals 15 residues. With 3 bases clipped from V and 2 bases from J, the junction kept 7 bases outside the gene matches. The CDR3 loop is CASSLSGGGPYEQYF. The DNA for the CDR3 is TGTGCCAGCAGTTTGTCGGGAGGTGGACCCTACGAGCAGTACTTC.

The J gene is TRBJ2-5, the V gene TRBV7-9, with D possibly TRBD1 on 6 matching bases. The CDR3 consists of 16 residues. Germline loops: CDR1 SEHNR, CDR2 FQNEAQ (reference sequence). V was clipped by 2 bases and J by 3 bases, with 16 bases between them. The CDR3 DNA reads TGTGCCAGCAGCTTATTTGAGGGGACACAGGAAGAGACCCAGTACTTC. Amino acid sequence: CASSLFEGTQEETQYF. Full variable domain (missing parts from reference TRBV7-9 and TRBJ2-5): DTGVSQNPRHKITKRGQNVTFRCDPISEHNRLYWYRQTLGQGPEFLTYFQNEAQLEKSRLLSDRFSAERPKGSFSTLEIQRTEQGDSAMYLCASSLFEGTQEETQYFGPGTRLLVL.

CDR3 sequence reads: CASGTSISGLAGGHNEQFF. CDR3 sequence (DNA): TGTGCCAGCGGCACTTCTATATCGGGTCTAGCGGGGGGCCACAATGAGCAGTTCTTC. The genes are TRBV7-9 and TRBJ2-1; 11 bases agree with TRBD2. V lost 8 bases and J lost 5; bases outside the gene matches: 20. The CDR3 loop spans 19 amino acids. Per germline, CDR1 SEHNR and CDR2 FQNEAQ (reference sequence).

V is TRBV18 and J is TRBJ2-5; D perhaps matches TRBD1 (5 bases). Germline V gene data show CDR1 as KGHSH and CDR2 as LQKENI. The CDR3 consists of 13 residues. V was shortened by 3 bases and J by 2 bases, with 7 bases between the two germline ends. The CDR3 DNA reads TGTGCCAGCTCACCGACAGATCAAGAGACCCAGTACTTC. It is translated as CASSPTDQETQYF.

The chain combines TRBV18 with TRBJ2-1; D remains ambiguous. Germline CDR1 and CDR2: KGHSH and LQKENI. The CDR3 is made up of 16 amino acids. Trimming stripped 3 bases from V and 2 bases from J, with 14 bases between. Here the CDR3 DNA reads TGTGCCAGCTCACCGGCGGAACCGAACACCTACAATGAGCAGTTCTTC. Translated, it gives CASSPAEPNTYNEQFF.

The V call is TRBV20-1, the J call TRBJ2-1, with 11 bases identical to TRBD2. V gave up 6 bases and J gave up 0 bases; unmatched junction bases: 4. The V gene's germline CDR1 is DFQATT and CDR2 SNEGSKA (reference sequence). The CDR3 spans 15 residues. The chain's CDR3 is CSASGTSGSYNEQFF. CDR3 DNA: TGCAGTGCGTCCGGGACTAGCGGCTCCTACAATGAGCAGTTCTTC.

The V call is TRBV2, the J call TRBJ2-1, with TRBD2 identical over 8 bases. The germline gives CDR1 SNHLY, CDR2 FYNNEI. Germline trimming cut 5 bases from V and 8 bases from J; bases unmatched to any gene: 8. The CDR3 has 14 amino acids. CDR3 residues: CASSPALAGYEQFF. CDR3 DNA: TGTGCCAGCAGTCCTGCTTTAGCGGGATATGAGCAGTTCTTC. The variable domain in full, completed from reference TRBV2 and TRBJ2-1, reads EPEVTQTPSHQVTQMGQEVILRCVPISNHLYFYWYRQILGQKVEFLVSFYNNEISEKSEIFDDQFSVERPDGSNFTLKIRSTKLEDSAMYFCASSPALAGYEQFFGPGTRLTVL.

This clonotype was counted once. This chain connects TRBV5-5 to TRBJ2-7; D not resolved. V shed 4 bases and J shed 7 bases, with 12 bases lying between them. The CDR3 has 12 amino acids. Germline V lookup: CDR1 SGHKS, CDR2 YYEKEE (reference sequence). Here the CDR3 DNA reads TGTGCCAGCAGCCAATTAACGTTGGAGCAGTACTTC. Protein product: CASSQLTLEQYF.

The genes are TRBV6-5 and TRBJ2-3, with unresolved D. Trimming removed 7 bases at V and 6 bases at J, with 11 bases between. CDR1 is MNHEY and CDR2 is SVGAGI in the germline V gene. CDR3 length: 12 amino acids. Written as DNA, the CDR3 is TGTGCCAGCACCTCCCACCCCGATACGCAGTATTTT. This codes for CASTSHPDTQYF.

The CDR3 DNA reads TGTGCCAGCAGCTTAGGTACAGGAGACACAGATACGCAGTATTTT. This sequence encodes CASSLGTGDTDTQYF. The chain links TRBV7-7 to TRBJ2-3, with D possibly being TRBD1 (5 bases). CDR1 and CDR2 (germline): SSHAT, FNYEAQ (reference sequence). The germline V and J ends were trimmed by 1 base and 2 bases, with 10 bases remaining between them. The CDR3 totals 15 residues.

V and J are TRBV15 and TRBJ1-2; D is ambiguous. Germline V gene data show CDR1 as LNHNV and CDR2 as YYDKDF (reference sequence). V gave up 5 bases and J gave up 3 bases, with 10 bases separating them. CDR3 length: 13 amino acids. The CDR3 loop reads CATSGSLDYGYTF. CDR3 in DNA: TGTGCCACCAGCGGCAGCTTGGACTATGGCTACACCTTC.

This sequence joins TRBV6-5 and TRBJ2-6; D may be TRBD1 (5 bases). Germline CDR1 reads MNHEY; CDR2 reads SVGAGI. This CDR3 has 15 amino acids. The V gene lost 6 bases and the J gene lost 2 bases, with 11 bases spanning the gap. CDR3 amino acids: CASSPSGPGANVLTF. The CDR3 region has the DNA TGTGCCAGCAGCCCCTCAGGGCCTGGGGCCAACGTCCTGACTTTC.

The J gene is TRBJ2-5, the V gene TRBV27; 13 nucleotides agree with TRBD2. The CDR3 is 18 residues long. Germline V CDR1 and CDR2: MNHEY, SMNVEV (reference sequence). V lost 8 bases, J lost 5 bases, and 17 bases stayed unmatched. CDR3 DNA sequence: TGTGCCAGCGGGAATTTACTAGCGGGAGGGCCTTCAGGGGAGACCCAGTACTTC. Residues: CASGNLLAGGPSGETQYF.

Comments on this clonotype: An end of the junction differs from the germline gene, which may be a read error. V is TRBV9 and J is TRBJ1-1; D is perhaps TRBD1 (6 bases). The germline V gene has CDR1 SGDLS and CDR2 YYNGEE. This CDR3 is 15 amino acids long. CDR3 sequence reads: CASSVGRGWDTEAFF. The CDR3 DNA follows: TGTGCCAGCAGCGTAGGCAGGGGTTGGGACACTGAAGCCTTCTTT.

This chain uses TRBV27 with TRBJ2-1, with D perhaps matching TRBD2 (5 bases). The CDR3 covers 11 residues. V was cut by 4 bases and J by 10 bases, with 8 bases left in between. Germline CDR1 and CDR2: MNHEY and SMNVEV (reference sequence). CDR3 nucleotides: TGTGCCAGCAGTTCCCCGGGGGAGCAGTTCTTC. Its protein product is CASSSPGEQFF.

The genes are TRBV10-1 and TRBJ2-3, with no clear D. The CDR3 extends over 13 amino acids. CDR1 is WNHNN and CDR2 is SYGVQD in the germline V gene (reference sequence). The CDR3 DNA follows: TGCGCTACTCAAAACCCGGAAGGGGATACGCAGTATTTT. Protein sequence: CATQNPEGDTQYF.